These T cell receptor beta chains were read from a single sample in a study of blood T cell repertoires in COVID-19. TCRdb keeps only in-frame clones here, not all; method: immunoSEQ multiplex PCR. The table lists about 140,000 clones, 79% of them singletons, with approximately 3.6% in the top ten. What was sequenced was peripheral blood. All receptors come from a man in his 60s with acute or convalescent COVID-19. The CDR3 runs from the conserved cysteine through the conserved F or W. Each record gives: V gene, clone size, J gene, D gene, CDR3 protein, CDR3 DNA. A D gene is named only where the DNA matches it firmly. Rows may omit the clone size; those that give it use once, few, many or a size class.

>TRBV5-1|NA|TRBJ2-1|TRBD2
CASSYGLAGVHNEQFF
TGCGCCAGCAGCTACGGACTAGCGGGAGTCCACAATGAGCAGTTCTTC
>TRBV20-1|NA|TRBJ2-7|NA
CSASVPGSYEQYF
TGCAGTGCTAGTGTTCCGGGATCCTACGAGCAGTACTTC
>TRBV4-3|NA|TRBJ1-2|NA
CASSQSPGGMQGYTF
TGCGCCAGCAGCCAAAGCCCGGGAGGAATGCAGGGCTACACCTTC
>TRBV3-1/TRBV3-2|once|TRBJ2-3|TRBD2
CASTFPSQYSGSGGADTQYF
TGTGCCAGCACGTTCCCCAGCCAATATAGCGGGAGTGGAGGAGCAGATACGCAGTATTTT
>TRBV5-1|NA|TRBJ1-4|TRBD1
CASSLEGAREKLFF
TGCGCCAGCAGCTTAGAGGGGGCTCGAGAAAAACTGTTTTTT
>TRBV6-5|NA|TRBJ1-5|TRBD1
CASTSTGGGNQPQHF
TGTGCCAGCACCTCTACAGGGGGCGGAAATCAGCCCCAGCATTTT
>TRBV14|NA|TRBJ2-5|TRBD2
CASSPLREEETQYF
TGTGCCAGCAGCCCGCTCCGGGAGGAAGAGACCCAGTACTTC
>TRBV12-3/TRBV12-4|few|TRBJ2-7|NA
CASSLEQGYEQYF
TGTGCCAGCAGTTTAGAACAGGGCTACGAGCAGTACTTC
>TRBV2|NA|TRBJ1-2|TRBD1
CASSLGQGYGYTF
TGTGCCAGCAGCTTAGGACAGGGCTATGGCTACACCTTC
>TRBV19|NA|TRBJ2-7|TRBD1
CASSEDRWFGEQYF
TGTGCCAGTAGTGAGGACAGGTGGTTTGGCGAGCAGTACTTC
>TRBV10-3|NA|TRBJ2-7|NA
CAISESQGDYEQYF
TGTGCCATCAGTGAGTCCCAGGGCGATTACGAGCAGTACTTC
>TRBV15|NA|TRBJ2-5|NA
CATTLDGTQYF
TGTGCCACCACCCTAGATGGGACCCAGTACTTC
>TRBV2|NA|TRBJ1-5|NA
CASNPGGGSNQPQHF
TGTGCCAGCAATCCCGGGGGGGGCAGTAATCAGCCCCAGCATTTT
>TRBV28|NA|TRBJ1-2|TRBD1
CASRGQGPNYGYTF
TGTGCCAGTAGGGGACAGGGCCCGAACTATGGCTACACCTTC
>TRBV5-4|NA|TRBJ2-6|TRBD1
CASSLGGQGVGGANVLTF
TGTGCCAGCAGCTTGGGCGGACAGGGAGTAGGTGGGGCCAACGTCCTGACTTTC
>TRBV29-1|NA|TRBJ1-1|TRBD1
CSTRQGAGEAFF
TGCAGCACTAGACAGGGGGCGGGTGAAGCTTTCTTT
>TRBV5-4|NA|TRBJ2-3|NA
CASSPSGGLSTDTQYF
TGTGCCAGCAGCCCTTCGGGGGGCCTTAGCACAGATACGCAGTATTTT
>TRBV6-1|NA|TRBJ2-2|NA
CASSEEGARVTGELFF
TGTGCCAGCAGTGAGGAAGGGGCTCGTGTCACCGGGGAGCTGTTTTTT
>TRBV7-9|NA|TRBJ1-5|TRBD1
CASSWDLGQGSPQHF
TGTGCCAGCAGCTGGGACTTGGGACAGGGTTCGCCCCAGCATTTT
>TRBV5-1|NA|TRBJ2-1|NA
CASSLSGGSYNEQFF
TGCGCCAGCAGCTTGTCTGGCGGGTCTTACAATGAGCAGTTCTTC
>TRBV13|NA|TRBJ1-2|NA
CASSFTDYGYTF
TGTGCCAGCAGCTTCACGGACTATGGCTACACCTTC
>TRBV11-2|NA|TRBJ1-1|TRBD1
CASSLGQGVAPAFF
TGTGCCAGCAGCTTAGGGCAGGGGGTCGCCCCGGCTTTCTTT
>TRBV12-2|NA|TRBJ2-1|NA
CASRTFLAGGYNEQFF
TGTGCAAGTCGCACCTTCTTAGCGGGAGGTTACAATGAGCAGTTCTTC
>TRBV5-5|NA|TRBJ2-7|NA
CASSLETRSYEQYF
TGTGCCAGCAGCTTGGAGACACGTTCTTACGAGCAGTACTTC
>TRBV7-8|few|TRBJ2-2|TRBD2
CASSLAASGSRTGELFF
TGTGCCAGCAGTCTAGCCGCTAGCGGGAGCAGGACCGGGGAGCTGTTTTTT
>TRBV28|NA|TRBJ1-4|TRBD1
CASSLEGANEKLFF
TGTGCCAGCAGTTTAGAGGGGGCAAATGAAAAACTGTTTTTT
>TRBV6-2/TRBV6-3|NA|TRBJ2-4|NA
CASSQNSGAKNIQYF
TGTGCCAGCAGTCAGAACAGCGGGGCCAAAAACATTCAGTACTTC
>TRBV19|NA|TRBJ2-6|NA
CASSRGGRSGANVLTF
TGTGCCAGTAGTCGTGGAGGTCGCTCTGGGGCCAACGTCCTGACTTTC
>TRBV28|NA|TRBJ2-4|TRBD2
CASSFSGGNTLLAKNIQYF
TGTGCCAGCAGTTTTAGCGGGGGCAACACTCTTCTAGCCAAAAACATTCAGTACTTC
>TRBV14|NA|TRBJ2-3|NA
CASSRGGLDTQYF
TGTGCCAGCAGCCGGGGGGGCTTAGATACGCAGTATTTT
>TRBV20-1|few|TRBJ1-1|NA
CSAETGFVAFF
TGCAGTGCTGAAACAGGGTTCGTTGCTTTCTTT
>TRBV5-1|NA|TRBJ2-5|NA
CASSLLPNEGETQYF
TGCGCCAGCAGCTTGTTGCCGAATGAGGGCGAGACCCAGTACTTC
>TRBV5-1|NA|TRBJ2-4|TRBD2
CASGEGLTGNIQYF
TGCGCCAGCGGGGAGGGACTAACGGGAAACATTCAGTACTTC
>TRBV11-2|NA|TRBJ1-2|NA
CASSLSMGQGVKNYTF
TGTGCCAGCAGCTTAAGTATGGGGCAAGGCGTTAAAAACTACACCTTC
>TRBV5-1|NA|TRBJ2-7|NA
CASSLFGGSYEQYF
TGCGCCAGCAGCCTGTTCGGAGGTAGCTACGAGCAGTACTTC
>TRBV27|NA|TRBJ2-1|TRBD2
CASSYRLAYNEQFF
TGTGCCAGCAGTTACCGACTAGCATACAATGAGCAGTTCTTC
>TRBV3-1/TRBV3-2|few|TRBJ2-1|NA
CASSQLLRLKHNEQFF
TGTGCCAGCAGCCAATTACTAAGACTTAAACACAATGAGCAGTTCTTC
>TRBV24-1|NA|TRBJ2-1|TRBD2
CATSDPGTSGSGDEQFF
TGTGCCACCAGTGACCCCGGGACTAGCGGGAGTGGCGATGAGCAGTTCTTC
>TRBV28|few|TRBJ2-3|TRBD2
CASSFPSGSEDTDTQYF
TGTGCCAGCAGTTTCCCTAGCGGGAGCGAGGACACAGATACGCAGTATTTT
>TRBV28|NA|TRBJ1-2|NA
CASSTSQGLYGYTF
TGTGCCAGCAGTACCAGCCAGGGGCTCTATGGCTACACCTTC
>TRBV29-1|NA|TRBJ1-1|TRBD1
CSVQGTGANTEAFF
TGCAGCGTTCAAGGGACAGGGGCGAACACTGAAGCTTTCTTT
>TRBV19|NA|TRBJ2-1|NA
CASSITGGGPYNEQFF
TGTGCCAGTAGTATCACTGGAGGAGGGCCCTACAATGAGCAGTTCTTC
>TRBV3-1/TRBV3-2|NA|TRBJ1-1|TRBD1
CASSQAGTGNTEAFF
TGTGCCAGCAGCCAGGCCGGGACAGGGAACACTGAAGCTTTCTTT
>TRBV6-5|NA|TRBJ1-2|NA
CASSYTSGDDGYTF
TGTGCCAGCAGTTACACGTCGGGAGACGATGGCTACACCTTC
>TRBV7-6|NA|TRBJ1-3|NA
CASSLGAISPGNTIYF
TGTGCCAGCAGCTTAGGGGCCATTTCCCCTGGAAACACCATATATTTT
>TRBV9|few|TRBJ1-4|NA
CASSVEASGGKLFF
TGTGCCAGCAGCGTAGAGGCATCGGGGGGAAAACTGTTTTTT
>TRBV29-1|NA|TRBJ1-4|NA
CSVGLLGANEKLFF
TGCAGCGTTGGGTTGTTAGGGGCAAATGAAAAACTGTTTTTT
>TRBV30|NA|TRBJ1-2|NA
CAWRNSGGRSTF
TGTGCCTGGAGGAATTCCGGAGGGCGCTCCACCTTC
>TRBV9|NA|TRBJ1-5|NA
CASSGPGQFNQPQHF
TGTGCCAGCAGCGGCCCCGGACAGTTCAATCAGCCCCAGCATTTT
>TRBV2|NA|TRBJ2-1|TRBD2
CASSEAGSGYNEQFF
TGTGCCAGCAGTGAAGCGGGTAGCGGGTACAATGAGCAGTTCTTC
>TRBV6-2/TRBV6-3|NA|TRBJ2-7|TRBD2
CASSYTPGTSGPLEYF
TGTGCCAGCAGTTATACCCCCGGGACTAGCGGGCCTTTGGAGTACTTC
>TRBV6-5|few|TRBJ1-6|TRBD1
CASSGIGTGTSPLHF
TGTGCCAGCAGCGGGATAGGGACAGGCACCTCACCCCTCCACTTT
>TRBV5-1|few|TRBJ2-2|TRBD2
CASSFTAGELFF
TGCGCCAGCAGCTTCACAGCGGGAGAGCTGTTTTTT
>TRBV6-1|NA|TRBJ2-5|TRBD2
CASSEPAGGQTQYF
TGTGCCAGCAGTGAACCAGCGGGAGGGCAGACCCAGTACTTC
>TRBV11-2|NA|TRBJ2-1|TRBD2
CASSHGGLANEQFF
TGTGCCAGCAGCCATGGGGGACTAGCTAATGAGCAGTTCTTC
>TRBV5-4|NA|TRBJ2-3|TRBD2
CASSPGSGRGTDTQYF
TGTGCCAGCAGCCCGGGGAGCGGGAGGGGAACAGATACGCAGTATTTT
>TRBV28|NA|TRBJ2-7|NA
CASSTPGSSYEQYF
TGTGCCAGCAGTACTCCGGGTTCCTCCTACGAGCAGTACTTC